A selection of T cell receptor beta chains follows, all from one sample in a study of OX40 agonist ivuxolimab in advanced cancers. This table comes from immunoSEQ multiplex PCR, and its TCRdb copy is limited to in-frame clones, with some not included. Seen here are some 65,000 clones, about 90% observed once, and the top ten hold less than 3.5%. Here the sequenced sample was CD4+ or CD8+ T cells sorted from blood, taken in a trial of the OX40 agonist ivuxolimab. These receptors came from an adult with an advanced solid tumor such as melanoma, head and neck, liver or kidney cancer. Both conserved end residues are part of each CDR3. The D gene is left open where the match is weak. The listing skips clone size in some rows; elsewhere it reads once, few, many or a size class.

D: -; size: -; J: TRBJ2-2; V: TRBV7-3; length: 13; CDR3: CASSLTGTGELFF; DNA: TGTGCCAGCAGCTTAACTGGTACCGGGGAGCTGTTTTTT
D: -; size: -; J: TRBJ1-4; V: TRBV4-3; length: 16; CDR3: CASSQDLRGENEKLFF; DNA: TGCGCCAGCAGCCAAGATCTGAGAGGGGAAAATGAAAAACTGTTTTTT
D: -; size: -; J: TRBJ2-1; V: TRBV28; length: 16; CDR3: CASRDLSGPTYNEQFF; DNA: TGTGCCAGCAGGGACCTAAGCGGGCCCACCTACAATGAGCAGTTCTTC
D: TRBD1; size: -; J: TRBJ2-1; V: TRBV28; length: 15; CDR3: CASSPPGQGNNEQFF; DNA: TGTGCCAGCAGTCCCCCGGGACAGGGGAACAATGAGCAGTTCTTC
D: -; size: -; J: TRBJ2-3; V: TRBV7-3; length: 15; CDR3: CASSPGGMGTDTQYF; DNA: TGTGCCAGCAGCCCCGGTGGGATGGGGACAGATACGCAGTATTTT
D: -; size: once; J: TRBJ2-2; V: TRBV4-1; length: 15; CDR3: CASSQGLLGTGELFF; DNA: TGCGCCAGCAGCCAAGGGTTGTTGGGTACCGGGGAGCTGTTTTTT
D: TRBD1; size: -; J: TRBJ1-1; V: TRBV7-2; length: 13; CDR3: CASSKRTGDAAFF; DNA: TGTGCCAGCAGTAAGAGGACAGGGGATGCAGCTTTCTTT
D: -; size: few; J: TRBJ2-3; V: TRBV7-3; length: 14; CDR3: CASSFGQITDTQYF; DNA: TGTGCCAGCAGCTTTGGACAGATTACAGATACGCAGTATTTT
D: -; size: -; J: TRBJ1-2; V: TRBV6-6; length: 13; CDR3: CASRETDYYGYTF; DNA: TGTGCCAGCAGGGAGACAGACTACTATGGCTACACCTTC
D: TRBD2; size: -; J: TRBJ2-5; V: TRBV9; length: 14; CDR3: CASSGSGSSETQYF; DNA: TGTGCCAGCAGCGGTAGCGGGAGTAGTGAGACCCAGTACTTC